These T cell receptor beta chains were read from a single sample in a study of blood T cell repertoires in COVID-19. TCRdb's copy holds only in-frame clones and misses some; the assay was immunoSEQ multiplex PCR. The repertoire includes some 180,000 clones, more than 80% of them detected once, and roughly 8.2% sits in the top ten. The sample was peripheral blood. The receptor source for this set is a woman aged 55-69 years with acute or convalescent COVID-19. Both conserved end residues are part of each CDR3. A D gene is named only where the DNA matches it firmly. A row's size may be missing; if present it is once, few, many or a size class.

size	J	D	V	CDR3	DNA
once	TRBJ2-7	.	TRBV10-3	CAISESTTNSEQYF	TGTGCCATCAGTGAGTCGACTACTAACTCCGAGCAGTACTTC
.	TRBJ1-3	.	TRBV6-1	CASIPGTGNTIYF	TGTGCCAGCATTCCGGGGACTGGAAACACCATATATTTT
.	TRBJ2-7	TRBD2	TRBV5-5	CASSSSSGAYEQYF	TGTGCCAGCAGCAGCTCTAGCGGTGCCTACGAGCAGTACTTC
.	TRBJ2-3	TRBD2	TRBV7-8	CASSLSGGTDTQYF	TGTGCCAGCAGCTTAAGCGGGGGTACTGATACGCAGTATTTT
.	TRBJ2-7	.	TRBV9	CASSVATGGYEQYF	TGTGCCAGCAGCGTAGCAACCGGGGGCTACGAGCAGTACTTC
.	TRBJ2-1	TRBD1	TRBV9	CASSPYDRDGEQFF	TGTGCCAGCAGCCCCTACGACAGGGATGGTGAGCAGTTCTTC
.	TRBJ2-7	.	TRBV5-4	CASSFPGSFDEQYF	TGTGCCAGCAGCTTTCCAGGGTCTTTCGACGAGCAGTACTTC
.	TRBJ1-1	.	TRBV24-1	CATEETLMNTEAFF	TGTGCCACCGAGGAGACCCTTATGAACACTGAAGCTTTCTTT
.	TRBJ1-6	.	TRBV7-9	CASSLGGGLGSPLHF	TGTGCCAGCAGCTTAGGCGGCGGGCTCGGTTCACCCCTCCACTTT
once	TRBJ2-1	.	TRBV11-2	CASTGWDNEQFF	TGTGCCAGCACGGGTTGGGACAATGAGCAGTTCTTC
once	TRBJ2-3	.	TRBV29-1	CTARGDTQYF	TGCACTGCCCGAGGGGATACGCAGTATTTT
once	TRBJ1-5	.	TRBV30	CAWSSDFNQPQHF	TGTGCCTGGAGTTCAGATTTCAATCAGCCCCAGCATTTT
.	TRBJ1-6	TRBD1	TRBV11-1	CASSTGQGAINSPLHF	TGTGCCAGCAGCACCGGACAGGGGGCTATCAATTCACCCCTCCACTTT
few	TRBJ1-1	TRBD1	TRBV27	CASTRGLGAEAFF	TGTGCCAGCACCAGGGGGCTAGGAGCTGAAGCTTTCTTT
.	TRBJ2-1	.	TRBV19	CASSIPNPPNNEQFF	TGTGCCAGTAGCATACCTAATCCGCCGAACAATGAGCAGTTCTTC
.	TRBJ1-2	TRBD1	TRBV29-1	CSARTGGSGYTF	TGCAGCGCCCGGACAGGGGGCAGTGGCTACACCTTC
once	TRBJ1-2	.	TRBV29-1	CSVVRVNDYGYTF	TGCAGCGTTGTACGGGTCAATGACTATGGCTACACCTTC
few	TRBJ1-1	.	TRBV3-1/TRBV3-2	CASSQPGGEAFF	TGTGCCAGCAGCCAACCCGGGGGTGAAGCTTTCTTT
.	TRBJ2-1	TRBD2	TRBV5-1	CASSLEGLAGVDEQFF	TGCGCCAGCAGCTTGGAGGGACTAGCGGGAGTCGATGAGCAGTTCTTC
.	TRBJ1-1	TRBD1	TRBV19	CASSITGGHTEAFF	TGTGCCAGTAGTATCACAGGGGGCCACACTGAAGCTTTCTTT
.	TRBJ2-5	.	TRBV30	CAWSVYPTLTQETQYF	TGTGCCTGGAGTGTATACCCGACTTTGACCCAAGAGACCCAGTACTTC
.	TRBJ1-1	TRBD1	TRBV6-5	CASSRDRGTSTEAFF	TGTGCCAGCAGTCGTGACAGGGGAACGTCCACTGAAGCTTTCTTT
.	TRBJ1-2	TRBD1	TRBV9	CASSNHRGANYGYTF	TGTGCCAGCAGCAACCACAGGGGGGCTAACTATGGCTACACCTTC
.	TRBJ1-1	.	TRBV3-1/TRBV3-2	CASSRVGSTEAFF	TGTGCCAGCAGCCGGGTCGGGAGCACTGAAGCTTTCTTT
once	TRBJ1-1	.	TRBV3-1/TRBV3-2	CASSLPGHNPGAFF	TGTGCCAGCAGCCTGCCGGGACATAATCCTGGAGCTTTCTTT
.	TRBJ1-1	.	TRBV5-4	CASSLALGRANTEAFF	TGTGCCAGCAGCTTGGCCTTGGGCAGGGCCAACACTGAAGCTTTCTTT
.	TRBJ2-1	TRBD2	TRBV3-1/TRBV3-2	CASSLRGGEQFF	TGTGCCAGCAGCCTTCGGGGGGGGGAGCAGTTCTTC
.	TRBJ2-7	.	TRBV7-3	CASSLAGSYEQYF	TGTGCCAGCAGCTTAGCAGGGTCCTACGAGCAGTACTTC
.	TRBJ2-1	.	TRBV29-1	CSVEGDSYNEQFF	TGCAGCGTCGAGGGCGACTCCTACAATGAGCAGTTCTTC
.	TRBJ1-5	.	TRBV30	CAWSGKSGPNQPQHF	TGTGCCTGGAGTGGGAAGTCAGGCCCTAATCAGCCCCAGCATTTT
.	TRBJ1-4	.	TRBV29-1	CSVEVGRNEKLFF	TGCAGCGTTGAAGTCGGGAGAAATGAAAAACTGTTTTTT
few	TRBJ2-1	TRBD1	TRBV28	CASSLAGGDRNYNEQFF	TGTGCCAGCAGTTTAGCGGGCGGGGACAGGAACTACAATGAGCAGTTCTTC
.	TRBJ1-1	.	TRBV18	CASSPETAPNTEAFF	TGTGCCAGCTCACCGGAGACGGCGCCGAACACTGAAGCTTTCTTT
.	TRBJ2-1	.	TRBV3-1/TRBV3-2	CASSQDGLASQFF	TGTGCCAGCAGCCAAGATGGGCTAGCCTCGCAGTTCTTC
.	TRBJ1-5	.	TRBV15	CATSKWGRNSNQPQHF	TGTGCCACCAGCAAGTGGGGCAGAAATAGCAATCAGCCCCAGCATTTT
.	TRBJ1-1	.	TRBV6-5	CAHQRMGGTEAFF	TGTGCCCACCAGCGTATGGGAGGTACTGAAGCTTTCTTT
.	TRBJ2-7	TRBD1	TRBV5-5	CASRIRDREPYEQYF	TGTGCCAGCAGGATACGGGACAGGGAACCCTACGAGCAGTACTTC
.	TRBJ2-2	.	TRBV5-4	CASSFGGPGTPSEF	TGTGCCAGCAGCTTTGGGGGCCCGGGGACACCCTCTGAATTT
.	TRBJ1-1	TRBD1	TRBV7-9	CASSDAGTVNTEAFF	TGTGCCAGCAGCGACGCCGGGACAGTGAACACTGAAGCTTTCTTT
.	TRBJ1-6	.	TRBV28	CASSSVGGWDNSPLHF	TGTGCCAGCAGTTCGGTGGGGGGTTGGGATAATTCACCCCTCCACTTT
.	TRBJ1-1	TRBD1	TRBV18	CASSPRPRDRTMNTEAFF	TGTGCCAGCTCACCACGTCCCCGGGACAGGACTATGAACACTGAAGCTTTCTTT